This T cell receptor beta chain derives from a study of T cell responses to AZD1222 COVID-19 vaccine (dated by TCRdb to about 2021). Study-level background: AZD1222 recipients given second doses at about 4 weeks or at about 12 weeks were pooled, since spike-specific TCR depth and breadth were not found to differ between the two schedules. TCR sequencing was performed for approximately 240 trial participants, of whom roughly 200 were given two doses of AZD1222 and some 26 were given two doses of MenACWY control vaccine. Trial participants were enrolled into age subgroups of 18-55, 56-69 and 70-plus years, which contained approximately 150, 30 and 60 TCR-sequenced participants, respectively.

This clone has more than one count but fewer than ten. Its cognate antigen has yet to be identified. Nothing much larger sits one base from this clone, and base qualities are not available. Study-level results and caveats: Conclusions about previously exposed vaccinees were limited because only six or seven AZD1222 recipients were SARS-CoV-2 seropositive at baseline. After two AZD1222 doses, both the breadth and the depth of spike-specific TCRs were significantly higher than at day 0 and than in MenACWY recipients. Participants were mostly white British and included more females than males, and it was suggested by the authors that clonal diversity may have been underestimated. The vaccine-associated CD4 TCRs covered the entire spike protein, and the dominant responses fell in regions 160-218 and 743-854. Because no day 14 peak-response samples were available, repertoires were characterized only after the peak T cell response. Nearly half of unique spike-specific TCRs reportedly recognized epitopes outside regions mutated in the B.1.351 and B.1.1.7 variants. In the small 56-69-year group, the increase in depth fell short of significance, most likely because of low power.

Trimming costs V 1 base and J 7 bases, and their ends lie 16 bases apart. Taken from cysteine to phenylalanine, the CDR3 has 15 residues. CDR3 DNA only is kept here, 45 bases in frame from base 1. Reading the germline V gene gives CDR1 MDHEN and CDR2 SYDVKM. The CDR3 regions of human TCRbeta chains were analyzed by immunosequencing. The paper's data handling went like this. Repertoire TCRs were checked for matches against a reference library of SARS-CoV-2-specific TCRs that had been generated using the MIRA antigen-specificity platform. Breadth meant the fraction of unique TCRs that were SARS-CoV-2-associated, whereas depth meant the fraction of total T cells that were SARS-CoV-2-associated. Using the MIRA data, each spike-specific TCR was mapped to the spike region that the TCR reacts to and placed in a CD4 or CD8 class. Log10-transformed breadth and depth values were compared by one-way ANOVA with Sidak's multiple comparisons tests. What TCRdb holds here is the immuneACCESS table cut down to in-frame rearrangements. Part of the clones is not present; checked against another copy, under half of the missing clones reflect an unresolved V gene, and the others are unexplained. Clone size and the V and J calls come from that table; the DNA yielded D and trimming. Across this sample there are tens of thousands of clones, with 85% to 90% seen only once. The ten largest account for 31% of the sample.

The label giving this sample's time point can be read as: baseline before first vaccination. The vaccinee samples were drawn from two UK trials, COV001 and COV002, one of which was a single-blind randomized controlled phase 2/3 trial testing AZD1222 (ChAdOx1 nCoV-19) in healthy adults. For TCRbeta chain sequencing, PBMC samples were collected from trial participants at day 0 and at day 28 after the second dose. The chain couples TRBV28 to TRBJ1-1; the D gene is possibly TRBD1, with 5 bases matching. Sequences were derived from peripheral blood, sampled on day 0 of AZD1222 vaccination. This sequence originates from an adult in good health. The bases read TGTGCCAGCAGTTTATCAGCAGGGTTTAATAATGAAGCTTTCTTT. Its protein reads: CASSLSAGFNNEAFF.